Shown below are 14 T cell receptor beta chains from a single sample sequenced in a study of blood T cells in healthy people across ages. Together with a sample-barcoded 5' primer, a J-beta primer mix was included in a second PCR lasting roughly 6 to 12 cycles. TCRdb passed the 5' RACE reads through MiXCR, listing each CDR3 protein once. The sample has over 600,000 distinct CDR3 sequences, roughly 43% seen once. The sample was blood. The receptor set was obtained from an older man in good health.

V gene TRBV10-2 combines with J gene TRBJ2-1, with TRBD2 matching over 13 bases. CDR3 length equals 17 residues. V gave up 3 bases and J gave up 9 bases; unmatched junction bases: 11. From germline, CDR1 is WSHSY and CDR2 SAAADI. CDR3 region: CASSEGQSGLAGSEQFF. The CDR3 nucleotides read TGCGCCAGCAGTGAAGGGCAGTCGGGACTAGCGGGAAGTGAGCAGTTCTTC.

The rearrangement joins TRBV7-2 to TRBJ2-5; 9 bases map to TRBD2. The J segment lost 11 bases and the V segment lost 4 bases, leaving 23 bases of the junction unmatched. The CDR3 consists of 18 residues. Germline lookup yields CDR1 SGHTA and CDR2 FQGNSA. In nucleotides, the CDR3 is TGTGCCAGCAGCTCCCTTATGGCGCTAGCGGGAACCTACAATGAGCAGTACTTC. Protein product: CASSSLMALAGTYNEQYF.

The V gene is TRBV12-3 or TRBV12-4, the J gene TRBJ2-2; D unresolved. This CDR3 is built from 15 residues. Trimming left V 3 bases short and J 1 base short, with 9 bases between. The CDR3 bases are TGTGCCAGCAGTTTGCTCACAAAGAACACCGGGGAGCTGTTTTTT. Amino acid sequence: CASSLLTKNTGELFF.

The chain recombines TRBV20-1 with TRBJ2-7; possible D gene TRBD1, 6 bases. The CDR3 length is 13 residues. V was trimmed by 4 bases and J by 0 bases, leaving 10 bases between them. CDR1 is DFQATT, CDR2 SNEGSKA, per germline (reference sequence). DNA for the CDR3: TGCAGTGCTAAACAGGGAAGCTCCTACGAGCAGTACTTC. It encodes CSAKQGSSYEQYF.

This clonotype was recorded many times. The chain links TRBV29-1 to TRBJ1-2; no clear D. V dropped 3 bases and J dropped 8 bases, with 22 bases sitting between them. The CDR3 totals 15 residues. Germline CDR1 SQVTM, CDR2 ANQGSEA. For the CDR3, the DNA is TGCAGCGTTGAGAATCCGGCAATTACCGGGTCCGGCTACACCTTC. Translating it yields CSVENPAITGSGYTF.

The chain is built from TRBV7-2 and TRBJ2-5; 7 positions match TRBD2. The germline V gene encodes CDR1 SGHTA and CDR2 FQGNSA. The CDR3 consists of 12 residues. Trimming took 11 bases from V and 4 from J; bases not matched to a gene: 7. This CDR3 is CAVGGRAETQYF. In nucleotides, the CDR3 is TGTGCCGTGGGGGGGAGGGCAGAGACCCAGTACTTC.

The J gene is TRBJ1-6, the V gene TRBV7-9; maybe TRBD1 (6 bases). The V end was cut by 5 bases, the J end by 9 bases, with 20 bases between. Per the germline V gene, CDR1 is SEHNR and CDR2 is FQNEAQ (reference sequence). The length of the CDR3 is 16 residues. CDR3 coding DNA: TGTGCCAGCAGCCGCGGGACATTCTCCAGGGGTTCACCCCTCCACTTT. Its protein product is CASSRGTFSRGSPLHF.

The chain is built from TRBV20-1 and TRBJ2-1, with D possibly called TRBD1 or TRBD2 (5 bases each). V lost 6 bases, J lost 8 bases, and 14 bases lay in between. The CDR3 spans 12 residues. In germline, CDR1 is DFQATT, CDR2 SNEGSKA (reference sequence). The CDR3 DNA is TGCAGTGCAACGGGACCTAGGGATGAGCAGTTCTTC. Translating gives CSATGPRDEQFF.

This clonotype was seen just once. J is TRBJ2-3 and V is TRBV20-1; 13 nucleotides align to TRBD2. V lost 2 bases and J lost 4; bases outside the gene matches: 6. The germline gives CDR1 DFQATT, CDR2 SNEGSKA (reference sequence). The CDR3 totals 16 residues. The CDR3, as DNA: TGCAGTGCTAGAAGAGGACTAGCGGGAGTACCAGATACGCAGTATTTT. Its protein product is CSARRGLAGVPDTQYF.

The chain combines TRBV7-3 with TRBJ2-3, with 10 bases lining up with TRBD2. Germline trimming cut 8 bases from V and 2 bases from J; bases unmatched to any gene: 7. CDR1 is SGHTA and CDR2 is FQGTGA in the germline V gene. CDR3 size: 15 residues. CDR3 amino acids: CASGPSGRFTDTQYF. The CDR3 DNA sequence: TGTGCCAGCGGCCCTAGCGGGAGATTCACAGATACGCAGTATTTT.

In this sample, this clonotype turned up a few times. This rearrangement joins TRBV28 to TRBJ2-7; D gene ambiguous. CDR3 length: 14 residues. Between the trimmed V and J ends, which lost 3 bases and 4 bases, there was a span of 13 bases. Germline V CDR1 and CDR2: MDHEN, SYDVKM. This CDR3 is CASSFFPKNYEQYF. The CDR3 DNA is TGTGCCAGCAGTTTCTTCCCCAAGAATTACGAGCAGTACTTC.

V and J are TRBV20-1 and TRBJ1-2; TRBD1 aligns across 7 bases. J lost 7 bases, V lost 0 bases, and 8 bases had no gene match. Looked up from germline, CDR1 is DFQATT and CDR2 is SNEGSKA (reference sequence). CDR3 length: 14 residues. CDR3 nucleotide sequence: TGCAGTGCTAGAGATCAAGAGACAGGGAGTGGCTACACCTTC. Translating gives CSARDQETGSGYTF.

The chain links TRBV7-2 to TRBJ2-5; D possibly matches TRBD1 or TRBD2 (5 bases each). The CDR3 is 15 residues long. V was trimmed by 1 base and J by 5 bases, leaving 14 bases between them. Germline V lookup: CDR1 SGHTA, CDR2 FQGNSA. Here the CDR3 DNA reads TGTGCCAGCAGCTTAGTCGGCCGAGGGGAGGAGACCCAGTACTTC. Translated, it gives CASSLVGRGEETQYF.

Ten or more counts support this clonotype. The chain combines TRBV5-1 with TRBJ2-7; D might be TRBD2 (5 bases). The CDR3 has 15 residues. V lost 3 bases to trimming and J lost 1 base, with 14 bases between them. CDR1 is SGHRS, CDR2 YFSETQ, per germline. The CDR3 sequence: CASSSLLRESYEQYF. In nucleotides, the CDR3 is TGCGCCAGCAGCTCGCTACTCCGGGAATCCTACGAGCAGTACTTC.